This TCR beta chain originates from a study of CD8 T cells in Susac syndrome. On the study more broadly: Clinically active disease was present in six of the sequenced Susac syndrome patients. About 8 of these patients were in remission. Overall study findings and caveats: The study recognized that its TCR sequencing and HLA analysis covered a relatively small number of individuals.

Random hexamers were used to reverse transcribe the RNA input (roughly 0.5 to 1 ug). Via MiXCR, TCRdb re-called the immunoSEQ multiplex PCR reads, giving one row per CDR3 protein. The top ten hold roughly 0.56% of the sample, which has 74,000 or so distinct CDR3 sequences, about 92% seen once. This clonotype showed up just a few times. Antigen specificity is unknown. This CDR3 comprises 16 residues. V was trimmed by 0 bases and J by 3 bases, leaving 16 bases between them. Germline-derived CDR1 and CDR2 are SGHRS and YFSETQ. J is TRBJ2-7 and V is TRBV5-1; D is possibly TRBD1 (6 bases). Sequencing was performed on CD4+ T cells from PBMCs. The TCR was taken from a human donor with Susac syndrome. CDR3 coding DNA: TGCGCCAGCAGCTTGGCCACCCCGGGCAGGGGCTACGAGCAGTACTTC. This gives the protein CASSLATPGRGYEQYF.